This entry features one TCR beta chain sequence. The data were taken from a study of blood T cell repertoires in COVID-19. At the level of the study: Researchers got acute and convalescent COVID-19 samples from the United States, Italy and Spain. The analysed material was cDNA or gDNA that came from T cells, B-cell-depleted T cells, or PBMCs.

This CDR3 has 14 residues. The germline V gene encodes CDR1 LNHDA and CDR2 SQIVND (reference sequence). With V trimmed by 7 bases and J by 2 bases, 7 bases remained unmatched. TCRdb keeps only in-frame clones here, not all; method: immunoSEQ multiplex PCR. The top ten hold over 15% of the sample, which has 50,000 to 60,000 clones, approximately 83% seen once. Material for sequencing was peripheral blood. The clonotype was recovered from a man aged 35-49 years with acute or convalescent COVID-19. The chain couples TRBV19 to TRBJ2-7; TRBD2 matches 8 bases. The CDR3 reads CASKLGGAAYEQYF. Here the CDR3 DNA reads TGTGCCAGTAAACTCGGGGGGGCCGCCTACGAGCAGTACTTC.